A selection of T cell receptor beta chains follows, all from one sample in a study of shared clonotypes between healthy human individuals. The data were produced by immunoSEQ multiplex PCR, yet TCRdb's version contains in-frame clones alone and is incomplete. Of some 2,500,000 clones in the sample, under 95% were seen once. The sample taken for sequencing was naive CD4+ T cells from PBMCs. Receptors were obtained from a man younger than 35 in good health. Some clones in this sample may be carry-over from other donors' samples. Both conserved end residues are part of each CDR3. Fields, in order: D gene, J gene, clone size, V gene, CDR3 protein, CDR3 DNA. D genes are given only for firm matches. A clone size is listed for some rows: how often the clone was seen (once, few, many), or a class if it is expanded.

>TRBD1|TRBJ1-5|NA|TRBV6-6
CASRNTGTGGNQPQHF
TGTGCCAGCAGAAATACCGGGACAGGGGGCAATCAGCCCCAGCATTTT
>TRBD1|TRBJ1-1|NA|TRBV11-1
CASSIQGTEAFF
TGTGCCAGCAGTATACAGGGGACTGAAGCTTTCTTT
>TRBD2|TRBJ2-3|NA|TRBV7-9
CASSLGLAGLDTQYF
TGTGCCAGCAGCTTGGGACTAGCGGGACTAGATACGCAGTATTTT
>TRBD1|TRBJ2-3|once|TRBV18
CASSPRLATGVEDTQYF
TGTGCCAGCTCACCACGGCTCGCGACAGGGGTTGAAGATACGCAGTATTTT
>NA|TRBJ1-1|NA|TRBV5-1
CASSETVGLAEAFF
TGCGCCAGCAGCGAAACTGTTGGTCTTGCTGAAGCTTTCTTT
>NA|TRBJ2-5|NA|TRBV9
CASSSRPGLTGETQYF
TGTGCCAGCAGCTCTCGTCCAGGGTTGACAGGAGAGACCCAGTACTTC
>NA|TRBJ2-2|NA|TRBV15
CATSRDGAMLGELFF
TGTGCCACCAGCAGAGATGGCGCTATGCTCGGGGAGCTGTTTTTT
>NA|TRBJ1-5|NA|TRBV5-1
CASSRSPGANQPQHF
TGCGCCAGCAGCCGGAGCCCAGGGGCCAATCAGCCCCAGCATTTT
>TRBD2|TRBJ2-7|NA|TRBV29-1
CSVEDRLAGLYEQYF
TGCAGCGTTGAAGATCGACTAGCGGGACTCTACGAGCAGTACTTC
>TRBD2|TRBJ2-1|NA|TRBV5-1
CASSLVAGSYNEQFF
TGCGCCAGCAGCTTGGTAGCGGGAAGCTACAATGAGCAGTTCTTC
>NA|TRBJ1-5|NA|TRBV28
CASSDRYNQPQHF
TGTGCCAGCAGTGACAGATACAATCAGCCCCAGCATTTT
>NA|TRBJ1-1|NA|TRBV7-2
CASSSARNTEAFF
TGTGCCAGCAGCTCCGCCAGGAACACTGAAGCTTTCTTT
>NA|TRBJ2-3|NA|TRBV28
CASSFQGRFTDTQYF
TGTGCCAGCAGTTTTCAGGGGCGATTTACAGATACGCAGTATTTT
>NA|TRBJ2-1|NA|TRBV28
CASSLPSQGIGKQFF
TGTGCCAGCAGTCTCCCGTCCCAGGGTATCGGAAAGCAGTTCTTC
>NA|TRBJ1-2|NA|TRBV28
CASSATSYGYTF
TGTGCCAGCAGTGCGACATCCTATGGCTACACCTTC
>NA|TRBJ1-1|NA|TRBV9
CASSQIGGAQKDTEAFF
TGTGCCAGCAGCCAAATCGGTGGGGCTCAGAAGGACACTGAAGCTTTCTTT
>TRBD1|TRBJ2-1|NA|TRBV6-6
CASSRIWDRVGHEQFF
TGTGCCAGCAGCCGGATTTGGGACAGGGTTGGCCATGAGCAGTTCTTC
>TRBD1|TRBJ1-2|NA|TRBV28
CASSPQGADTYGYTF
TGTGCCAGCAGTCCACAGGGGGCAGACACCTATGGCTACACCTTC
>NA|TRBJ1-2|NA|TRBV19
CASRGQSSNYGYTF
TGTGCCAGCCGGGGGCAGTCCTCTAACTATGGCTACACCTTC
>NA|TRBJ1-1|NA|TRBV18
CASSPRTQRNTEAFF
TGTGCCAGCTCACCGAGAACACAGCGGAACACTGAAGCTTTCTTT
>TRBD2|TRBJ2-1|NA|TRBV7-3
CASSVLPGLAVHNEQFF
TGTGCCAGCAGCGTACTCCCGGGACTAGCGGTACACAATGAGCAGTTCTTC
>NA|TRBJ1-2|NA|TRBV5-1
CASSINGGYTF
TGCGCCAGCAGCATAAATGGCGGCTACACCTTC
>NA|TRBJ1-1|few|TRBV7-9
CASSSDPRDTEAFF
TGTGCCAGCAGCTCAGACCCGAGGGACACTGAAGCTTTCTTT
>NA|TRBJ2-7|NA|TRBV6-5
CASSYGGDRSYEQYF
TGTGCCAGCAGTTACGGGGGAGACAGATCCTACGAGCAGTACTTC
>NA|TRBJ1-3|NA|TRBV6-6
CASSYIGQMRDTIYF
TGTGCCAGCAGTTATATCGGACAGATGAGGGACACCATATATTTT
>NA|TRBJ2-1|once|TRBV5-1
CASSRNPSSGTLGLEQFF
TGCGCCAGCAGCCGTAATCCCTCCTCCGGGACTCTCGGTCTGGAGCAGTTCTTC
>NA|TRBJ2-6|once|TRBV19
CASKKWGSGANVLTF
TGTGCCAGTAAAAAGTGGGGCTCTGGGGCCAACGTCCTGACTTTC
>NA|TRBJ1-2|NA|TRBV30
CAWRYGGLNGYTF
TGTGCCTGGAGGTACGGGGGGCTGAATGGCTACACCTTC
>NA|TRBJ2-2|NA|TRBV30
CAWSVWNTGELFF
TGTGCCTGGAGTGTTTGGAACACCGGGGAGCTGTTTTTT
>NA|TRBJ1-2|NA|TRBV5-6
CASSFRAPYGYTF
TGTGCCAGCAGCTTCCGGGCGCCCTATGGCTACACCTTC
>NA|TRBJ1-5|few|TRBV9
CARRQAADNQPQHF
TGTGCCAGGCGACAGGCGGCGGACAATCAGCCCCAGCATTTT
>NA|TRBJ1-4|NA|TRBV2
CASSAQGATNEKLFF
TGTGCCAGCAGTGCACAGGGTGCAACTAATGAAAAACTGTTTTTT
>TRBD1|TRBJ1-2|NA|TRBV5-5
CASSPPGGANYGYTF
TGTGCCAGCAGCCCTCCAGGGGGAGCTAACTATGGCTACACCTTC
>NA|TRBJ2-2|NA|TRBV14
CASSEGGTIPGELFF
TGTGCCAGCAGCGAAGGAGGGACGATCCCGGGGGAGCTGTTTTTT
>NA|TRBJ1-1|once|TRBV6-6
CASSYSITLNTEAFF
TGTGCCAGCAGTTACTCGATCACCTTGAACACTGAAGCTTTCTTT
>NA|TRBJ1-3|once|TRBV7-2
CASSFYTSGNTIYF
TGTGCCAGCAGCTTTTACACCTCTGGAAACACCATATATTTT
>NA|TRBJ1-2|once|TRBV6-1
CASSEEGGFGYGYTF
TGTGCCAGCAGTGAAGAGGGAGGGTTCGGCTATGGCTACACCTTC
>NA|TRBJ1-4|NA|TRBV12-5
CASGLGPLSPNEKLFF
TGTGCTAGTGGTTTGGGCCCGCTGAGCCCTAATGAAAAACTGTTTTTT
>NA|TRBJ2-7|NA|TRBV28
CASRPGLLLGEQYF
TGTGCCAGCAGACCAGGCCTACTTTTGGGCGAGCAGTACTTC
>TRBD1|TRBJ2-5|NA|TRBV12-5
CASPSDRGWQETQYF
TGTGCTAGCCCCTCGGACAGGGGGTGGCAAGAGACCCAGTACTTC
>NA|TRBJ1-1|NA|TRBV27
CASSLLGRNTEAFF
TGTGCCAGCAGTTTATTAGGGAGGAACACTGAAGCTTTCTTT
>NA|TRBJ2-1|NA|TRBV5-1
CASSFGRRNEQFF
TGCGCCAGCAGCTTTGGGCGTAGGAATGAGCAGTTCTTC
>TRBD1|TRBJ2-1|NA|TRBV14
CASSQGDRGNNEQFF
TGTGCCAGCAGCCAGGGGGACAGGGGGAACAATGAGCAGTTCTTC
>NA|TRBJ1-3|NA|TRBV30
CAWIRTGNLAGNTIYF
TGTGCCTGGATCCGTACAGGGAATCTTGCTGGAAACACCATATATTTT
>TRBD1|TRBJ1-2|once|TRBV6-1
CASNRQGTNYGYTF
TGTGCCAGCAACCGACAGGGGACTAACTATGGCTACACCTTC